This record covers a single T cell receptor (beta chain). This clone's antigen is unknown. It has no much larger one-base neighbor in the sample; base qualities were not kept. Thawed PBMCs were FACS-sorted into unstimulated Tregs (CD4+CD25+CD127-), CD4+ non-Tregs (CD4+CD25-), CD4 cells and CD8 cells. Blood from healthy controls was obtained either as purchased buffy coats or from healthy volunteers. Healthy control blood was separated into PBMCs by Ficoll density gradient and cryopreserved, and patient PBMCs were collected both before and after transplant. The cysteine opens and the phenylalanine closes a CDR3 of 17 amino acids. The entry retains the CDR3 DNA only, 51 bases that are in frame from base 1. V ends up 0 bases short and J 5 bases short, with an unmatched junction base count of 9. Looking up the germline V gene yields CDR1 SGHRS and CDR2 YFSETQ. Genomic DNA was extracted from sorted cells with the QIAGEN DNeasy Blood and Tissue Kit for TCRbeta CDR3 sequencing. High-throughput TCRbeta CDR3 sequencing, which included PCR amplification with bias correction and internal controls, was done commercially through immunoSEQ. Under the source paper's analysis protocol: A unique productive TCRbeta sequence was defined by the CDR3 nucleotide sequence when primers matched, and otherwise by the CDR3 amino acid sequence together with the Vbeta and Jbeta genes. As a correction for sorting error, sequences shared between sorted populations at a frequency ratio of 2:1 or less were discarded, and the remaining shared sequences were assigned to the higher population. A sequence counted as donor-reactive if, in CFSE-low cells, the sequence had a frequency of at least 0.01% and was expanded at least 5-fold compared with unstimulated cells. Repertoire divergence was quantified by Jensen-Shannon divergence using the top 100 TCRbeta sequences ranked by frequency. For any sample with multiple sequencing runs, sorting error was corrected in each run separately before the runs were pooled. TCRdb mirrors the immuneACCESS table, restricted to in-frame sequences. Some clones are absent from its copies; in checked studies, under half trace to an unresolved V gene, and the reason for the others is unknown. The D gene and trimming were derived from the DNA, and the V and J assignments and clone size from that table. The sample includes about 240,000 clones, with roughly 84% observed a single time. The ten largest clones capture 0.64% of the sample.

This entry is derived from a study of Tregs in tolerant kidney transplant recipients (dated by TCRdb to between 2019 and 2020). The study in broad terms: TCRbeta sequencing was used in the study to identify donor-specific regulatory T cells before combined kidney and bone marrow transplantation, and the identified cells were then tracked after transplant. TCRbeta repertoire sequencing was used in a few healthy controls to compare several ways of expanding Tregs specific for an allogeneic donor.

Results the study describes overall, beyond this receptor: Expanding Tregs with activated donor B cells appeared to identify the most biologically relevant and donor-specific TCRbeta repertoire. Biological reproducibility was not examined directly, but technical replication error appeared to be minimal. The study was limited by small patient numbers, and the findings need validation in larger populations and under other immunosuppression protocols.

Rearrangement joined TRBV5-1 to TRBJ2-5; 11 middle bases align to TRBD2. The TCR comes from a human donor in good health. The sequenced material came from CD4+ T cells from blood. The CDR3 region has the sequence CASSLGLAGGNGETQYF. The DNA sequence is TGCGCCAGCAGCTTGGGTCTAGCGGGGGGAAACGGGGAGACCCAGTACTTC. The CDR3 plus the reference TRBV5-1 and TRBJ2-5 genes for the other parts give the full variable domain: KAGVTQTPRYLIKTRGQQVTLSCSPISGHRSVSWYQQTPGQGLQFLFEYFSETQRNKGNFPGRFSGRQFSNSRSEMNVSTLELGDSALYLCASSLGLAGGNGETQYFGPGTRLLVL.